The T cell receptor beta chain described here comes from a study of blood T cell repertoires in COVID-19. Across the whole study: Acute and convalescent COVID-19 specimens originated in the United States, Italy and Spain. T cells, B-cell-depleted T cells, or PBMCs supplied cDNA or gDNA.

This CDR3 is built from 14 residues. CDR1 is LNHDA and CDR2 is SQIVND in the germline V gene (reference sequence). With 8 bases removed from V and 0 bases from J, the gap between germline ends came to 13 bases. Per the authors' pipeline: How many nucleated cells were present was estimated from reference gene primer amplification. Generated by immunoSEQ multiplex PCR, the TCRdb table keeps only in-frame clones and is missing some. D and trimming come from the DNA, and the V and J calls and clone size come from that table. The sample holds fewer than 50,000 clones, around 83% seen once. The TCR was taken from a human donor in a cohort sampled during active COVID-19. Sequencing was carried out using peripheral blood. The rearrangement uses TRBV19 and TRBJ2-5, with D possibly being TRBD2 (5 bases). DNA of the CDR3: TGTGCCAGTTCGAAGCGGCTGTACCAAGAGACCCAGTACTTC. It encodes CASSKRLYQETQYF.